This is a list of T cell receptor beta chains from one sample in a study of blood T cell repertoires in COVID-19. The table came from immunoSEQ multiplex PCR; TCRdb's copy has only in-frame clones and leaves some out. The table has about 380,000 clones, 85% seen once. The specimen sequenced was peripheral blood. Receptors were obtained from a woman aged 18-30 years with acute or convalescent COVID-19. Each CDR3 is given with its conserved first and last residue. The order of the fields is clone size, J gene, V gene, D gene, CDR3 DNA, CDR3 protein. D genes are given only for firm matches. Clone size is stated in some rows and not others, as once, few, many or a class when expanded.

clone size: -
J gene: TRBJ2-3
V gene: TRBV5-5
D gene: TRBD1
CDR3 DNA: TGTGCCAGCAGCCCGTACAGGGGATCGGCCACAGATACGCAGTATTTT
CDR3 protein: CASSPYRGSATDTQYF

clone size: -
J gene: TRBJ2-3
V gene: TRBV7-3
D gene: TRBD2
CDR3 DNA: TGTGCCAGCAGCTTTGGGACTAGCGGGGGCACAGATACGCAGTATTTT
CDR3 protein: CASSFGTSGGTDTQYF

clone size: -
J gene: TRBJ1-1
V gene: TRBV9
D gene: -
CDR3 DNA: TGTGCCAGCAGCCCCCGGGGGTGGGCTCAGAACACTGAAGCTTTCTTT
CDR3 protein: CASSPRGWAQNTEAFF

clone size: -
J gene: TRBJ2-7
V gene: TRBV28
D gene: -
CDR3 DNA: TGTGCCAGCGGAACGGGTGTCTTCTCCTACGAGCAGTACTTC
CDR3 protein: CASGTGVFSYEQYF

clone size: -
J gene: TRBJ2-1
V gene: TRBV27
D gene: TRBD2
CDR3 DNA: TGTGCCAGCAGTTTCGGGAGGCATGAGCAGTTCTTC
CDR3 protein: CASSFGRHEQFF

clone size: -
J gene: TRBJ1-5
V gene: TRBV5-8
D gene: -
CDR3 DNA: TGTGCCAGCAGGAACAGGAGTTATAGCAATCAGCCCCAGCATTTT
CDR3 protein: CASRNRSYSNQPQHF

clone size: -
J gene: TRBJ1-1
V gene: TRBV7-3
D gene: -
CDR3 DNA: TGTGCCAGCAGGGCCCAAGGGGACACTGAAGCTTTCTTT
CDR3 protein: CASRAQGDTEAFF

clone size: -
J gene: TRBJ1-5
V gene: TRBV9
D gene: -
CDR3 DNA: TGTGCCAGCAGCGTGAACAGTGCTAGCAATCAGCCCCAGCATTTT
CDR3 protein: CASSVNSASNQPQHF

clone size: once
J gene: TRBJ1-1
V gene: TRBV5-6
D gene: TRBD1
CDR3 DNA: TGTGCCAGCAGCTTCAGGGGGACCACTGAAGCTTTCTTT
CDR3 protein: CASSFRGTTEAFF

clone size: -
J gene: TRBJ1-3
V gene: TRBV6-5
D gene: TRBD1
CDR3 DNA: TGTGCCAGCAGTAGACAGGGAAGCAAAACCACCATATATTTT
CDR3 protein: CASSRQGSKTTIYF

clone size: -
J gene: TRBJ1-6
V gene: TRBV20-1
D gene: -
CDR3 DNA: TGCAGTGCTAGTGGGGGGGGCACCAATTCACCCCTCCACTTT
CDR3 protein: CSASGGGTNSPLHF

clone size: -
J gene: TRBJ2-1
V gene: TRBV27
D gene: -
CDR3 DNA: TGTGCCAGCAGTTCCACAGGCTATGAGCAGTTCTTC
CDR3 protein: CASSSTGYEQFF

clone size: -
J gene: TRBJ2-5
V gene: TRBV6-5
D gene: -
CDR3 DNA: TGTGCCAGCAGTTCGGCCGGGGGCCAAGAGACCCAGTACTTC
CDR3 protein: CASSSAGGQETQYF

clone size: -
J gene: TRBJ1-2
V gene: TRBV18
D gene: -
CDR3 DNA: TGTGCCAGCTCACCAAGCCAGGGGAACTATGGCTACACCTTC
CDR3 protein: CASSPSQGNYGYTF

clone size: -
J gene: TRBJ2-1
V gene: TRBV3-1/TRBV3-2
D gene: TRBD2
CDR3 DNA: TGTGCCAGCAGCCAACCTAGCGGGGGCCTCTACAATGAGCAGTTCTTC
CDR3 protein: CASSQPSGGLYNEQFF

clone size: -
J gene: TRBJ1-2
V gene: TRBV3-1/TRBV3-2
D gene: -
CDR3 DNA: TGTGCCAGCAGCGGACAGACAGGCTTCTATGGCTACACCTTC
CDR3 protein: CASSGQTGFYGYTF

clone size: -
J gene: TRBJ2-3
V gene: TRBV7-8
D gene: -
CDR3 DNA: TGTGCCAGCAGCTTAGGGGTCCGGCTAGCGGATACGCAGTATTTT
CDR3 protein: CASSLGVRLADTQYF

clone size: many
J gene: TRBJ2-2
V gene: TRBV5-6
D gene: -
CDR3 DNA: TGTGCCAGCAGCTTGAGATTGGTGCAGACTAACACCGGGGAGCTGTTTTTT
CDR3 protein: CASSLRLVQTNTGELFF

clone size: -
J gene: TRBJ1-2
V gene: TRBV3-1/TRBV3-2
D gene: TRBD1
CDR3 DNA: TGTGCCAGCAGCTTACAGGGGGCGCCCGGCTACACCTTC
CDR3 protein: CASSLQGAPGYTF

clone size: -
J gene: TRBJ1-2
V gene: TRBV3-1/TRBV3-2
D gene: -
CDR3 DNA: TGTGCCAGCAGCCAAGTCGTTTTTGGCACCAACTCGAGGGGCTACACCTTC
CDR3 protein: CASSQVVFGTNSRGYTF

clone size: few
J gene: TRBJ1-3
V gene: TRBV11-2
D gene: -
CDR3 DNA: TGTGCCAGCAGCTTCCTTTTCCGGCAGGCTCTGGGAAACACCATATATTTT
CDR3 protein: CASSFLFRQALGNTIYF

clone size: -
J gene: TRBJ1-6
V gene: TRBV11-2
D gene: TRBD1
CDR3 DNA: TGTGCCAGCAGCTTAGCCCAGGGGGCCAACTGGAATTCACCCCTCCACTTT
CDR3 protein: CASSLAQGANWNSPLHF

clone size: -
J gene: TRBJ2-5
V gene: TRBV9
D gene: -
CDR3 DNA: TGTGCCAGCAGCGTAGGAGTGGTCCCAGAGACCCAGTACTTC
CDR3 protein: CASSVGVVPETQYF

clone size: once
J gene: TRBJ2-7
V gene: TRBV19
D gene: TRBD1
CDR3 DNA: TGTGCCAGTAGTCTCGGGACAGGGGGCTCCTACGAGCAGTACTTC
CDR3 protein: CASSLGTGGSYEQYF

clone size: -
J gene: TRBJ1-3
V gene: TRBV5-4
D gene: -
CDR3 DNA: TGTGCCAGCAGCGCTACCGCCGGAAACACCATATATTTT
CDR3 protein: CASSATAGNTIYF

clone size: -
J gene: TRBJ2-7
V gene: TRBV6-5
D gene: -
CDR3 DNA: TGTACGACTGGACTGAAGGACGAGCAGTACTTC
CDR3 protein: CTTGLKDEQYF

clone size: few
J gene: TRBJ1-2
V gene: TRBV15
D gene: TRBD1
CDR3 DNA: TGTGCCACCAGCAAGATACAGGGGGATGGCTACACCTTC
CDR3 protein: CATSKIQGDGYTF

clone size: -
J gene: TRBJ2-6
V gene: TRBV30
D gene: -
CDR3 DNA: TGTGCCTGGAGTGTACTAGCTGGGGCCAACGTCCTGACTTTC
CDR3 protein: CAWSVLAGANVLTF

clone size: -
J gene: TRBJ1-2
V gene: TRBV7-3
D gene: TRBD1
CDR3 DNA: TGTGCCAGCAGCTCGGGACAGAAGGATGGCTACACCTTC
CDR3 protein: CASSSGQKDGYTF

clone size: once
J gene: TRBJ1-5
V gene: TRBV18
D gene: TRBD1
CDR3 DNA: TGTGCCAGCTCAGCACTCGGACAGGGAGGAAATCAGCCCCAGCATTTT
CDR3 protein: CASSALGQGGNQPQHF

clone size: -
J gene: TRBJ1-1
V gene: TRBV3-1/TRBV3-2
D gene: -
CDR3 DNA: TGTGCCAGCAGCCTCAGGGCGGTGGACACTGAAGCTTTCTTT
CDR3 protein: CASSLRAVDTEAFF

clone size: few
J gene: TRBJ1-1
V gene: TRBV5-1
D gene: TRBD1
CDR3 DNA: TGCGCCAGCAGCTCGACAGGGTACGATGAAGCTTTCTTT
CDR3 protein: CASSSTGYDEAFF

clone size: -
J gene: TRBJ2-1
V gene: TRBV11-2
D gene: -
CDR3 DNA: TGTGCCAGCAGACCCATCATTGACAGCCTTGAGCAGTTCTTC
CDR3 protein: CASRPIIDSLEQFF

clone size: -
J gene: TRBJ1-2
V gene: TRBV15
D gene: -
CDR3 DNA: TGTGCCACCAGCAGAGATCAGGAGGACTATGGCTACACCTTC
CDR3 protein: CATSRDQEDYGYTF

clone size: -
J gene: TRBJ1-5
V gene: TRBV5-1
D gene: TRBD1
CDR3 DNA: TGCGCCAGCAGCGCGGGACAGAATCAGCCCCAGCATTTT
CDR3 protein: CASSAGQNQPQHF

clone size: -
J gene: TRBJ2-7
V gene: TRBV7-8
D gene: -
CDR3 DNA: TGTGCCAGCAGCTCAGAGCGTGTCTTAGGCGAGCAGTACTTC
CDR3 protein: CASSSERVLGEQYF

clone size: -
J gene: TRBJ1-6
V gene: TRBV30
D gene: -
CDR3 DNA: TGTGCCTGGACCATCGGACAGACTGGCAGTTCACCCCTCCACTTT
CDR3 protein: CAWTIGQTGSSPLHF

clone size: -
J gene: TRBJ1-6
V gene: TRBV9
D gene: -
CDR3 DNA: TGTGCCAGCAGCGTAGAGGCGGGGAATTCACCCCTCCACTTT
CDR3 protein: CASSVEAGNSPLHF

clone size: -
J gene: TRBJ1-5
V gene: TRBV20-1
D gene: -
CDR3 DNA: TGCAGTGCTAGTCTTGGGGCGGACAATCAGCCCCAGCATTTT
CDR3 protein: CSASLGADNQPQHF

clone size: -
J gene: TRBJ2-7
V gene: TRBV15
D gene: TRBD2
CDR3 DNA: TGTGCCACCAGCAGGGGATCCCTAAGGGCTAGCGGGAGAGGAGTCGAGCTATGTTTC
CDR3 protein: CATSRGSLRASGRGVELCF

clone size: -
J gene: TRBJ2-7
V gene: TRBV19
D gene: TRBD1
CDR3 DNA: TGTGCCAGTAGTATGGGGACAGGGCTCGAGCAGTACTTC
CDR3 protein: CASSMGTGLEQYF

clone size: -
J gene: TRBJ1-4
V gene: TRBV5-1
D gene: -
CDR3 DNA: TGCGCCAGCTGCGCAGGGTCAACTAATGAAAAACTGTTTTTT
CDR3 protein: CASCAGSTNEKLFF

clone size: -
J gene: TRBJ2-5
V gene: TRBV5-1
D gene: TRBD1
CDR3 DNA: TGCGCCAGCAGCTTGGAAGGGACAGCCGGGGAGACCCAGTACTTC
CDR3 protein: CASSLEGTAGETQYF

clone size: -
J gene: TRBJ1-2
V gene: TRBV27
D gene: -
CDR3 DNA: TGTGCCAGCAGTTTATTTTCAGGCGCCTATGGCTACACCTTC
CDR3 protein: CASSLFSGAYGYTF

clone size: -
J gene: TRBJ2-7
V gene: TRBV27
D gene: -
CDR3 DNA: TGTGCCAGCAGTTTATCGTGGGCAGGGGCCTACGAGCAGTACTTC
CDR3 protein: CASSLSWAGAYEQYF

clone size: -
J gene: TRBJ2-1
V gene: TRBV3-1/TRBV3-2
D gene: TRBD2
CDR3 DNA: TGTGCCAGCAGCCAAGACCATTGGCGGGGGGGCCGTGAGCAGTTCTTC
CDR3 protein: CASSQDHWRGGREQFF

clone size: -
J gene: TRBJ2-7
V gene: TRBV6-5
D gene: -
CDR3 DNA: TGTGCCAGCAGGGGGACATTTAGCTCCTACGAGCAGTACTTC
CDR3 protein: CASRGTFSSYEQYF

clone size: -
J gene: TRBJ2-5
V gene: TRBV5-1
D gene: TRBD2
CDR3 DNA: TGCGCCAGCAGCCTTGGGCAGGGAGGGGAGACCCAGTACTTC
CDR3 protein: CASSLGQGGETQYF

clone size: many
J gene: TRBJ1-4
V gene: TRBV6-6
D gene: -
CDR3 DNA: TGTGCCAGCATTGCGACAGTTTCTTCGGAAAAACTGTTTTTT
CDR3 protein: CASIATVSSEKLFF

clone size: -
J gene: TRBJ1-1
V gene: TRBV27
D gene: TRBD1
CDR3 DNA: TGTGCCAGCAGCCAACAGGGGCGGGACACTGAAGCTTTCTTT
CDR3 protein: CASSQQGRDTEAFF

clone size: -
J gene: TRBJ2-2
V gene: TRBV27
D gene: -
CDR3 DNA: TGTGCCAGCAGTTATTCGGACATCGGGGAGCTGTTTTTT
CDR3 protein: CASSYSDIGELFF

clone size: -
J gene: TRBJ1-2
V gene: TRBV9
D gene: -
CDR3 DNA: TGTGCCAGCAGCCTCGGAAGTCGGGGGGCAGGCTATGGCTACACCTTC
CDR3 protein: CASSLGSRGAGYGYTF

clone size: few
J gene: TRBJ1-5
V gene: TRBV24-1
D gene: TRBD1
CDR3 DNA: TGTGCCACCGGACCGGGACAGGGCGCTCAGCCCCAGCATTTT
CDR3 protein: CATGPGQGAQPQHF

clone size: -
J gene: TRBJ2-1
V gene: TRBV10-3
D gene: -
CDR3 DNA: TGTGCCATCAGTGAGTCTGGACAGTACAATGAGCAGTTCTTC
CDR3 protein: CAISESGQYNEQFF